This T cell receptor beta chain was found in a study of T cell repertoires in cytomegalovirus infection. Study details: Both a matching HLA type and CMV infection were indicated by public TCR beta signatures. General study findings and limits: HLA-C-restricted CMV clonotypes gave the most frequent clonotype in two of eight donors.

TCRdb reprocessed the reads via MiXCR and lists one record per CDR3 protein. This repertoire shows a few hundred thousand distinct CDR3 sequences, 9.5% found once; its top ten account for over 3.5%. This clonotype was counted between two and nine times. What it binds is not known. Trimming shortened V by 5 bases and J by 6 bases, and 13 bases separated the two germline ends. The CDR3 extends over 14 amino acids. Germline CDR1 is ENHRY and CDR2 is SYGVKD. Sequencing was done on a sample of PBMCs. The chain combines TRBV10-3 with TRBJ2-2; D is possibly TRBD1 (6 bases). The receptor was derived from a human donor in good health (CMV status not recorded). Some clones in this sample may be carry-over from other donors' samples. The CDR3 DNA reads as TGTGCCATCAGTTTTGGACAGCTAGCCGGGGAGCTGTTTTTT. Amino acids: CAISFGQLAGELFF.